This T cell receptor (beta chain) was retrieved from a study of cytomegalovirus exposure and HLA in healthy donors. The PCR had 60 Vbeta and 13 Jbeta primers. Method: immunoSEQ multiplex PCR; TCRdb's copy keeps in-frame clones and lacks some. The table has 200,000 to 300,000 clones, about four fifths seen once. Trimming at V came to 5 bases and at J to 1 base, leaving 1 base not matched to a gene. The length of the CDR3 is 14 residues. Per the germline V gene, CDR1 is LNHNV and CDR2 is YYDKDF (reference sequence). Sequencing was done on a sample of PBMCs. The chain joins TRBV15 to TRBJ1-1; TRBD1 matches at 10 bases. The TCR sequence derives from a middle-aged woman in good health and CMV-seropositive. The CDR3 sequence: CATSGTGANTEAFF. Written as DNA, the CDR3 is TGTGCCACCAGCGGGACAGGGGCGAACACTGAAGCTTTCTTT.